This T cell receptor beta chain was captured in a study of regulatory T cells in long-lasting Graves disease. Study-level background: Over 5 years of antithyroid drugs plus positive TSH receptor antibodies defined persistent Graves' disease.

There are a few counts of this clonotype. Time point here: persistent/refractory GD, antithyroid drugs over 5 years with positive TRAb. Making the TCR library involved RNA that had been extracted from PBMCs. Patients were enrolled at an endocrinology department in Xi'an, China. As collected, the peripheral blood samples measured around 9 milliliters each and went into EDTA tubes. The germline V and J ends were trimmed by 2 bases and 3 bases, with 5 bases remaining between them. In germline, CDR1 is DFQATT, CDR2 SNEGSKA (reference sequence). The CDR3 loop spans 11 amino acids. Researchers made TCR beta libraries by using iRepertoire HTBI primers and running Arm-PCR on CDR3 regions. TCRdb re-derived calls from the multiplex PCR reads in MiXCR, one entry per CDR3 protein. Of about 430,000 distinct CDR3 sequences listed, roughly a fifth are singletons.

The material was peripheral blood mononuclear cells (PBMCs), obtained when the disease was refractory, from a patient treated with antithyroid drugs. This TCR was recovered from a female donor with Graves disease. The rearrangement joins TRBV20-1 to TRBJ2-7; D gene uncertain. The CDR3: CSARLVYEQYF. The CDR3 DNA is TGCAGTGCTAGACTAGTCTACGAGCAGTACTTC.